This T cell receptor beta chain is drawn from a study of Ad26.COV2.S vaccination and SARS-CoV-2 variants. Overall study context: Recipients of Ad26.COV2.S got it intramuscularly, once or twice 56 days apart. General study results and limits: Researchers reported similar non-spike TCR breadth in vaccine and placebo recipients.

A word on this clone: Its antigen is unidentified.

Treatment reported: some 20 received Ad26.COV2.S at low or high dose, single or two shots; several received placebo; per-sample allocation not given. All samples were drawn on day 63, counting from the first vaccine or placebo injection. Cohort 1b enrolled adults aged 18-55 years in Boston. Immunization relied on an Ad26 vector, which expressed Wuhan-strain SARS-CoV-2 spike. Germline-derived CDR1 and CDR2 are SEHNR and FQNEAQ (reference sequence). CDR3 length: 14 amino acids. V shed 5 bases, J shed 6 bases, and the junction held 9 bases outside the gene matches. Clones were sequenced by immunoSEQ multiplex PCR, and TCRdb holds only the in-frame ones, with some missing. The table shows approximately 360,000 clones, with 83% occurring only once.

This sequence originates from a person aged 18-65 years who received the Ad26.COV2.S COVID-19 vaccine or a placebo. This chain joins TRBV7-9 and TRBJ2-7, with 8 nucleotides matching TRBD2. The sample consisted of peripheral blood, taken in a trial of Ad26.COV2.S vaccine versus placebo. The CDR3 spells CASSPNRTSREQYF. The CDR3 DNA sequence: TGTGCCAGCAGCCCAAACCGGACTAGCCGCGAGCAGTACTTC.